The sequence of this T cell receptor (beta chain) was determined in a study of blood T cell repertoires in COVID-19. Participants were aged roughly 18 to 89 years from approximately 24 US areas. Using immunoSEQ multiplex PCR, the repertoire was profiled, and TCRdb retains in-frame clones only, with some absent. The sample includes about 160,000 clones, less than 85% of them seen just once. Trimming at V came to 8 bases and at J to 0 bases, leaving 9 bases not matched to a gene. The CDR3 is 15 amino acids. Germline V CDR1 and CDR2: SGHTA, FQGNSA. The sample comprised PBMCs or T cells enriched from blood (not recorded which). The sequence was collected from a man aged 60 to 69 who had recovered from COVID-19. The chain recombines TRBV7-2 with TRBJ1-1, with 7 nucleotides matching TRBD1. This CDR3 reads CASGRTGRLNTEAFF. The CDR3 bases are TGTGCCAGCGGAAGGACAGGCAGACTGAACACTGAAGCTTTCTTT.